This T cell receptor beta chain comes out of a study of T cell responses to AZD1222 COVID-19 vaccine. Findings of the study overall: Elevations in Spike-specific TCR breadth and depth followed administration of two AZD1222 doses.

Germline values: CDR1 SGHAT, CDR2 FQNNGV. This CDR3 contains 16 residues. Between the trimmed V and J ends, which lost 2 bases and 0 bases, there was a span of 11 bases. The method was immunoSEQ multiplex PCR; TCRdb's version includes in-frame clones alone and lacks a portion of them. The sample consists of about 130,000 clones, more than 90% of them appearing once. Turning to this clone: What it binds is unknown.

V and J are TRBV11-2 and TRBJ2-4; D unclear. The sample in question was peripheral blood, obtained 28 days after the second AZD1222 dose. The sequence came from an adult who received the AZD1222 COVID-19 vaccine. CDR3 sequence: CASSLSDLSAKNIQYF. The CDR3 DNA sequence: TGTGCCAGCAGCTTATCGGATTTATCAGCCAAAAACATTCAGTACTTC.